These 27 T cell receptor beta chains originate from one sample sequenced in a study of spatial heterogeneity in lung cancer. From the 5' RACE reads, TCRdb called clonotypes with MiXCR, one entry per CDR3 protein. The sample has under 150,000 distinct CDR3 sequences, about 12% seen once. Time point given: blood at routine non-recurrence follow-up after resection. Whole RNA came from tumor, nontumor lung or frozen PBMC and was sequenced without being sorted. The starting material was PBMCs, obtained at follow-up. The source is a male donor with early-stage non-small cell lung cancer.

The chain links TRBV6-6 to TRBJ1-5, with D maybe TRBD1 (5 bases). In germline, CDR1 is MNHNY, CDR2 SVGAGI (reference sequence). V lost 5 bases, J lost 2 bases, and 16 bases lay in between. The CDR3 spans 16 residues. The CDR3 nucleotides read TGTGCCAGCAGTCCTCGACAGACCAGCGGCAATCAGCCCCAGCATTTT. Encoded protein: CASSPRQTSGNQPQHF.

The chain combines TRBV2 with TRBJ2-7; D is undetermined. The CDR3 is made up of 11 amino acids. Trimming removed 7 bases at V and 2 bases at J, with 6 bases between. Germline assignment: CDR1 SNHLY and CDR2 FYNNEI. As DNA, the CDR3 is TGTGCCAGCACGAGAGCCTACGAGCAGTACTTC. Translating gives CASTRAYEQYF.

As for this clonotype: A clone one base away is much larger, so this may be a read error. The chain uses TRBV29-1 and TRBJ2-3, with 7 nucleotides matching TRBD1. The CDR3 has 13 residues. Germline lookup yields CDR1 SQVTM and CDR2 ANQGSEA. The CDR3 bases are TGCAGCGTTAACCGGGACAGCACAGATACGCACTATTTT. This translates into CSVNRDSTDTHYF.

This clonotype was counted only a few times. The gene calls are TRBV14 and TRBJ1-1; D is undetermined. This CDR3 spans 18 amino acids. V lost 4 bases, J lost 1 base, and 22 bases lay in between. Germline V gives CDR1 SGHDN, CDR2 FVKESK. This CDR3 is CASSLLGEVEKGNTEAFF. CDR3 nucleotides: TGTGCCAGCAGCCTCCTGGGAGAAGTGGAGAAAGGGAACACTGAAGCTTTCTTT.

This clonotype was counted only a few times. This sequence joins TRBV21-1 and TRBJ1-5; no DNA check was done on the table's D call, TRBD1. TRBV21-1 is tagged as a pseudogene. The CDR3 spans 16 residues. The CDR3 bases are TGTGCCAGCAGCTTTTCGTTGGACAGCTGGAATCAGCCCCAGCATTTT. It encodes CASSFSLDSWNQPQHF.

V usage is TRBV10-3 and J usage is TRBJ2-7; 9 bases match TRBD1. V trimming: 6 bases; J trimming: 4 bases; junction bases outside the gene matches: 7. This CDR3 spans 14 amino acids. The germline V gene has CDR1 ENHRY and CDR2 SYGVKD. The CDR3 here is CAIRTGTGTYEQYF. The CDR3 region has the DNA TGTGCCATCAGAACCGGGACAGGGACGTACGAGCAGTACTTC.

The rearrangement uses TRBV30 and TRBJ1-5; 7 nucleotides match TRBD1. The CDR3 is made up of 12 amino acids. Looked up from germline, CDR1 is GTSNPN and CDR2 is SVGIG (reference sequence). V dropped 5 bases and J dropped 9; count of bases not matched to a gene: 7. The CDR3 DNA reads TGTGCCTGGCGGACAGGCCCCGGGCCCCAGCATTTT. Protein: CAWRTGPGPQHF.

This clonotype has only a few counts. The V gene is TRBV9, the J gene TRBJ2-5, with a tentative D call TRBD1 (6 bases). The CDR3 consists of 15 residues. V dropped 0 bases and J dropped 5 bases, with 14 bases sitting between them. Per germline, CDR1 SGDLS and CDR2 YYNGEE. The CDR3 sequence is CASSVGTALRETQYF. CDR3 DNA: TGTGCCAGCAGCGTAGGGACAGCCCTTCGGGAGACCCAGTACTTC.

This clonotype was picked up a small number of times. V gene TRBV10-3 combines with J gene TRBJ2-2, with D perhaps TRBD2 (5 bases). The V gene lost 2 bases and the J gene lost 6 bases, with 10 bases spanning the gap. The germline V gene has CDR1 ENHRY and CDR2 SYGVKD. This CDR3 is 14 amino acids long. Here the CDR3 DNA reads TGTGCCATCAGTGAGGGACTGCGTTCCGGGGAGCTGTTTTTT. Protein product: CAISEGLRSGELFF.

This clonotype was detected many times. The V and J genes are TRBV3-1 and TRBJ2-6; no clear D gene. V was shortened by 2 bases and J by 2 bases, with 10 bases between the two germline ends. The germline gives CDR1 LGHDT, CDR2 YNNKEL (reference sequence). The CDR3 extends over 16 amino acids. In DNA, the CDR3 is TGTGCCAGCAGCCAACAGTCCGGAACTGGGGCCAACGTCCTGACTTTC. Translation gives CASSQQSGTGANVLTF.

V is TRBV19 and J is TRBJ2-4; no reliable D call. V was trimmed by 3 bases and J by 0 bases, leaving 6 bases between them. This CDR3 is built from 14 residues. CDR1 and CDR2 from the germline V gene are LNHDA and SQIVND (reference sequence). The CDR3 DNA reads TGTGCCAGTAGTATCGGAGTAGCCAAAAACATTCAGTACTTC. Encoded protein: CASSIGVAKNIQYF.

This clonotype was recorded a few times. CDR3 coding DNA: TGCAGTGCTAGAGTTTTTAGCGGGGGGTACACAGATACGCAGTATTTT. It yields the protein CSARVFSGGYTDTQYF. This sequence joins TRBV20-1 and TRBJ2-3; 10 positions agree with TRBD2. Trimming took 1 base from V and 2 from J; bases not matched to a gene: 6. The germline gives CDR1 DFQATT, CDR2 SNEGSKA (reference sequence). The CDR3 totals 16 residues.

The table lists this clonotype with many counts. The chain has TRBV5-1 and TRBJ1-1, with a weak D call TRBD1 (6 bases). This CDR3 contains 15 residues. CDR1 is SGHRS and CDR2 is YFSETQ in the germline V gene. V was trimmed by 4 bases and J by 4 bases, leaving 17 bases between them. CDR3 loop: CASSTVSQGGTEAFF. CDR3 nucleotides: TGCGCCAGCAGCACCGTCTCACAGGGTGGCACTGAAGCTTTCTTT.

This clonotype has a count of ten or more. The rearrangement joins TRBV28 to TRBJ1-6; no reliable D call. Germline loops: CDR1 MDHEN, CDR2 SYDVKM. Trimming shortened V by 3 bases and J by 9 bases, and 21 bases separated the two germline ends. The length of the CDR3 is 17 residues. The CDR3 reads CASSFLRRHKMGSPLHF. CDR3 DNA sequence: TGTGCCAGCAGTTTCCTCAGAAGACACAAGATGGGTTCACCCCTCCACTTT.

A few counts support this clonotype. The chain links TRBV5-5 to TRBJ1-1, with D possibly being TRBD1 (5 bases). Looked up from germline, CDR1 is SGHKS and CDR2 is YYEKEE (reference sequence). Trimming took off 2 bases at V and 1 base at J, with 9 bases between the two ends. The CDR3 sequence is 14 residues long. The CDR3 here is CASSFGHSNTEAFF. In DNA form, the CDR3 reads TGTGCCAGCAGCTTCGGACATTCGAACACTGAAGCTTTCTTT.

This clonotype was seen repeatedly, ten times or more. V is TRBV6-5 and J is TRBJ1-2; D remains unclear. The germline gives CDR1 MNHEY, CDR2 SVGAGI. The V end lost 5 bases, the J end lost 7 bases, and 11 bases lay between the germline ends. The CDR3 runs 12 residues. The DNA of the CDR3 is TGTGCCAGCAGTGACGATATTTCTGGCTACACCTTC. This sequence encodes CASSDDISGYTF.

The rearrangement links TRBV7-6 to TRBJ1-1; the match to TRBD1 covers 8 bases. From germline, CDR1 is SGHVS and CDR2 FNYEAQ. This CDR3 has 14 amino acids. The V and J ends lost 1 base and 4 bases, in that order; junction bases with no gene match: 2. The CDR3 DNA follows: TGTGCCAGCAGCTTAGAGGGGACAGGCACTGAAGCTTTCTTT. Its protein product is CASSLEGTGTEAFF.

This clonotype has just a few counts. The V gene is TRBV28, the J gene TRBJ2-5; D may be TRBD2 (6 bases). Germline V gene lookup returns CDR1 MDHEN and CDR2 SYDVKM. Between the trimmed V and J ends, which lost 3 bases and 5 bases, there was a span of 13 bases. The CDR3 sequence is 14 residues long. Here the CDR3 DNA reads TGTGCCAGCAGTTTCCACCCTCGGGGGGAGACCCAGTACTTC. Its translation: CASSFHPRGETQYF.

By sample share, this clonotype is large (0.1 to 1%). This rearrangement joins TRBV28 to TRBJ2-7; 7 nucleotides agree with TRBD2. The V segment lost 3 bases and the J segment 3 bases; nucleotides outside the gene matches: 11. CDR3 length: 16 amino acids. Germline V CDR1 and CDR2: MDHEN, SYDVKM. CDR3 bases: TGTGCCAGCAGTTTTCTCCTAGCGGCGGTTTTCTACGAGCAGTACTTC. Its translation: CASSFLLAAVFYEQYF.

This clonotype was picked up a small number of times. CDR3 amino acids: CASSKVGGEPYEQYF. The CDR3 DNA follows: TGTGCCAGCAGCAAAGTTGGAGGGGAACCCTACGAGCAGTACTTC. The rearrangement joins TRBV21-1 to TRBJ2-7; the table names TRBD2, a call not compared with the DNA. TRBV21-1 is given as a pseudogene. This CDR3 is built from 15 residues.

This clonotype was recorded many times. The CDR3 nucleotides read TGCGCCACCCACGGACAGGGGGCTTCGGTCCATGAGCAGTTCTTC. Translation gives CATHGQGASVHEQFF. This sequence joins TRBV5-1 and TRBJ2-1; the match to TRBD1 covers 11 bases. Looked up from germline, CDR1 is SGHRS and CDR2 is YFSETQ. V gave up 9 bases and J gave up 8 bases; unmatched junction bases: 13. The CDR3 contains 15 residues.

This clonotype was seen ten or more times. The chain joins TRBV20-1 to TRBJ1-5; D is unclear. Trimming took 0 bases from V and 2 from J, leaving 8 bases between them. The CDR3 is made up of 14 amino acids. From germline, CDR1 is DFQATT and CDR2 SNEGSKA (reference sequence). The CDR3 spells CSARDQTGNQPQHF. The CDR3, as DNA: TGCAGTGCTAGAGATCAGACGGGCAATCAGCCCCAGCATTTT.

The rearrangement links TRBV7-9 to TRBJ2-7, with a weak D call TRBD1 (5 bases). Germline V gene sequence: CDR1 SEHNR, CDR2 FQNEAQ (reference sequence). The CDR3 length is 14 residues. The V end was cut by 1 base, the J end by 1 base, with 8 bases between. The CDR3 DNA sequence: TGTGCCAGCAGCTTAGTCCACAGGTCCTACGAGCAGTACTTC. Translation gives CASSLVHRSYEQYF.

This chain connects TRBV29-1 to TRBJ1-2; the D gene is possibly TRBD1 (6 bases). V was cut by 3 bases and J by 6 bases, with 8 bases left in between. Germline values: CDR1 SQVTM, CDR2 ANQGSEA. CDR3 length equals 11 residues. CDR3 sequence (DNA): TGCAGCGTTGACAGGGGCGATGGCTACACCTTC. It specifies CSVDRGDGYTF.

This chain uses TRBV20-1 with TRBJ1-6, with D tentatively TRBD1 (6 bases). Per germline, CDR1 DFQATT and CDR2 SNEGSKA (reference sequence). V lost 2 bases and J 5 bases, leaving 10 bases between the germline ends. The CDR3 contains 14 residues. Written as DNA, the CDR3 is TGCAGTGCTAGAAAGCAGGGGAATAATTCACCCCTCCACTTT. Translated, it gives CSARKQGNNSPLHF.

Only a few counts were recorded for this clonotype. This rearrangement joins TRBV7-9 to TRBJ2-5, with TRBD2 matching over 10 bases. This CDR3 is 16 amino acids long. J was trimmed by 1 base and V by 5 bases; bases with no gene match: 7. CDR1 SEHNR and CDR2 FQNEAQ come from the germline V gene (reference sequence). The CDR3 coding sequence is TGTGCCAGCAGCCCCTGGGTAGCGGGGGGCCAAGAGACCCAGTACTTC. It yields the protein CASSPWVAGGQETQYF.

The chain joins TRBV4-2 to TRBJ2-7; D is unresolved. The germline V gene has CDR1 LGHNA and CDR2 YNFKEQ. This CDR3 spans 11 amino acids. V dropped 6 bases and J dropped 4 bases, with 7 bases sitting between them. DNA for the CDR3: TGTGCCAGCAGTTCTCAGTACGAGCAGTACTTC. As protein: CASSSQYEQYF.